This TCR beta chain was identified in a study of cytomegalovirus exposure and HLA in healthy donors. Study-wide results and limits: Testing in vitro showed three CMV-associated chains specific for CMV antigens. HLA alleles showed associations with 16,951 TCR beta sequences in a later analysis, at a 0.05 false discovery rate. A later analysis found common viral pathogens apparently linked to several of the most significant clusters.

The CDR3 contains 18 residues. Germline assignment: CDR1 SGHDT and CDR2 YYEEEE. V lost 4 bases and J lost 1, with 23 bases in between. In the PCR, 60 Vbeta and 13 Jbeta primers were used. Assay used: immunoSEQ multiplex PCR; TCRdb lists only in-frame clones, some missing. The sample shows 250,000 to 350,000 clones, about 87% of them seen only once. A word on this clone: Its antigen is still unknown.

While unrecorded immune exposures were likely, the donors were nominally healthy when sampled. The sequence was collected from a woman under 30 in good health and CMV-seronegative. The genes are TRBV5-6 and TRBJ1-2; D possibly corresponds to TRBD1 (6 bases). Sequences were obtained from PBMCs. This CDR3 reads CASSPDPPTGPFNYGYTF. The CDR3 DNA is TGTGCCAGCAGCCCGGATCCACCCACAGGGCCCTTTAACTATGGCTACACCTTC.